Here is one TCR beta chain with its context. Its specificity is unknown. Per the germline V gene, CDR1 is SGHTA and CDR2 is FQGNSA. The CDR3 consists of 16 residues. Trimming cost V 5 bases and J 2 bases, with 17 bases left between them. The treatment here: roughly 11-day PBMC culture with coronavirus spike peptide pools or control peptides (ViraFEST assay). Sequencing of cultured CD4+ T cell DNA used the Oncomine TCR Beta short-read assay. TCRdb passed the PCR reads through MiXCR, listing each CDR3 protein once. The data show 10,000 or so distinct CDR3 sequences, 30% seen once. The record originates from a study of vaccination and CD4 T cells after COVID-19. Study-wide context: Each individual in the study obtained two doses of BNT162b2 or mRNA-1273 vaccine.

This TCR derives from a human donor who had recovered from COVID-19. The chain carries TRBV7-2 and TRBJ2-3; possible D gene TRBD2, 6 bases. This specimen consisted of CD4+ T cells from blood, cultured in vitro, obtained after SARS-CoV-2 vaccination. The CDR3 coding sequence is TGTGCCAGCAGCCGGCAGGTAGCGGCAATCACAGATACGCAGTATTTT. The encoded protein is CASSRQVAAITDTQYF.